The 13 T cell receptor beta chains given below trace back to one sample, sequenced in a study of tumor-infiltrating lymphocytes in primary liver carcinoma. Reverse transcription of about 500 ng total RNA with a constant-region primer produced TCR beta cDNA. Libraries for TCR beta were built through three nested multiplex PCR rounds, which together made up a slightly modified ARM-PCR procedure. TRBV1-TRBV30 forward primers and a C-beta reverse primer were used in the first two PCR rounds, which each ran for about 9 cycles. Using its own MiXCR run on the multiplex PCR reads, TCRdb lists one record per CDR3 protein. The sample comprises approximately 300,000 distinct CDR3 sequences, 50% to 70% of which are singletons, and approximately 9% rests with the top ten. Unsorted whole blood served as the source of blood RNA, and germline DNA was extracted as well. Sequencing used peripheral blood. These receptors originate from a man aged 40-50 years with primary liver carcinoma and hepatitis B virus infection.

As regards this clonotype: This CDR3 fails to terminate in the conserved phenylalanine or tryptophan, so it likely reflects a read error. The limits of the CDR3 on the DNA are not certain, so only TCRdb's listed CDR3 is given. The rearrangement links TRBV29-1 to TRBJ2-1; TRBD2, as called in the table, went unchecked against the DNA. The CDR3 is 14 amino acids long, termini counted. Germline values: CDR1 SQVTM, CDR2 ANQGSEA. The CDR3 loop reads CSVELAGAYNEQLI.

The rearrangement joins TRBV14 to TRBJ2-1, with a weak D call TRBD2 (5 bases). V lost 9 bases, J lost 6 bases, and 24 bases lay in between. Germline values: CDR1 SGHDN, CDR2 FVKESK. The CDR3 is 16 amino acids. The DNA for the CDR3 is TGTGCCAGTAGTGCCGTAACGGGATGGGTAAGCAATGAGCAGTTCTTC. This encodes CASSAVTGWVSNEQFF.

This chain connects TRBV5-1 to TRBJ2-5; D assignment may be TRBD1 or TRBD2 (5 bases each). The CDR3 contains 17 residues. Trimming pared 5 bases from V and 5 bases from J, leaving 25 bases between. Germline CDR1 and CDR2: SGHRS and YFSETQ. The CDR3 DNA reads as TGCGCCAGCAGTTCGGGACCCACGGGCCCTGAGGGGGAGACCCAGTACTTC. It translates to CASSSGPTGPEGETQYF.

In regard to this clonotype: Given a much more abundant clone one base away, this may be a read error. For the CDR3, the DNA is TGTGCCAGCAGTGGACGGGACATAGTTTTCTTT. Protein: CASSGRDIVFF. V is TRBV12-3 or TRBV12-4 and J is TRBJ1-1; D possibly corresponds to TRBD1 (6 bases). V was clipped by 5 bases and J by 13 bases, with 14 bases between them. The CDR3 loop spans 11 amino acids.

Remarks on this clonotype: A much bigger clone sits one base away, suggesting this may be a read error. V gene TRBV4-2 combines with J gene TRBJ2-2; either TRBD1 or TRBD2 may supply D (5 bases each). CDR3 length: 16 amino acids. Germline CDR1 reads LGHNA; CDR2 reads YNFKEQ. CDR3 in DNA: TGTGTCAGCAGCCAAGCTTGGGAAAGGGACGGCGGGGAGCTGTTTTTT. This translates into CVSSQAWERDGGELFF.

A word on this clonotype: One end of the junction fails to match germline, which may point to a read error. V gene TRBV2 combines with J gene TRBJ1-5, with a weak D call TRBD1 (6 bases). CDR3 length: 15 amino acids. Germline CDR1 and CDR2: SNHLY and FYNNEI. CDR3 region: CASIAWEGGKQPQHF. In DNA form, the CDR3 reads TGTGCCAGCATCGCATGGGAGGGGGGTAAGCAGCCCCAGCACTTT.

Remarks on this clonotype: Given a much more abundant clone one base away, this may be a read error. The chain combines TRBV10-3 with TRBJ2-3; D gene ambiguous. The CDR3 spans 13 residues. From germline, CDR1 is ENHRY and CDR2 SYGVKD. Trimming removed 5 bases from V and 6 bases from J, with 12 bases in between. The CDR3 loop reads CAISQVMGDTQYF. The DNA for the CDR3 is TGTGCCATCAGTCAGGTGATGGGGGATACGCAGTATTTT.

This clonotype showed up just once. One end of the junction does not line up with germline, which may come from a read error. The chain links TRBV11-2 to TRBJ2-5; D is unclear. The germline gives CDR1 SGHAT, CDR2 FQNNGV. The CDR3 loop spans 15 amino acids. CDR3 nucleotides: TGCGCCAGCAGCCCCGTCGGGCTAGTCCCAGAGACCCAGTGTTTC. It yields the protein CASSPVGLVPETQCF.

On this clonotype itself: One end of the junction varies from germline; a read error may be responsible. This chain uses TRBV7-9 with TRBJ2-1; no clear D. The V gene's germline CDR1 is SEHNR and CDR2 FQNEAQ (reference sequence). The CDR3 covers 15 residues. The CDR3 bases are TGTGCCAGTAGCTTACTTGCGTCTTCCTACAATGAGCAGTTCTTC. Encoded protein: CASSLLASSYNEQFF.

On this clonotype: One end of the junction does not line up with germline, which may come from a read error. The chain carries TRBV12-3 or TRBV12-4 and TRBJ2-1, with no clear D. The CDR3 sequence is 11 residues long. The CDR3 loop reads CVSTRSNEHFF. CDR3 in DNA: TGTGTCAGTACCCGGAGCAATGAGCACTTCTTC.

The J gene is TRBJ2-3, the V gene TRBV28, with 10 bases that match TRBD2. V trimming: 6 bases; J trimming: 0 bases; junction bases outside the gene matches: 3. CDR3 length: 15 residues. CDR1 and CDR2 from the germline V gene are MDHEN and SYDVKM. The CDR3 DNA reads TGTGCCAGCAGACTACTAGCGGGGAGCACAGATACGCAGTATTTT. It translates to CASRLLAGSTDTQYF.

Points on this clonotype: A much larger clone is a single base away; this may be a read error. This CDR3 is missing its conserved last phenylalanine or tryptophan, likely due to a read error. The genes are TRBV4-3 and TRBJ2-2; weak D call: TRBD1 (6 bases). V was cut by 1 base and J by 4 bases, with 7 bases left in between. This CDR3 is 14 amino acids long. CDR1 and CDR2 (germline): LGHNA, YSLEER. The CDR3 here is CASSQVGGTGELFS. Here the CDR3 DNA reads TGCGCCAGCAGCCAAGTAGGGGGCACCGGGGAGCTGTTTTCT.

The rearrangement uses TRBV29-1 and TRBJ2-3, with D perhaps matching TRBD1 or TRBD2 (5 bases each). The length of the CDR3 is 15 residues. Germline V gives CDR1 SQVTM, CDR2 ANQGSEA. The CDR3 here is CDALWGPTSTDTQYF. The CDR3 DNA reads as TGCGACGCCCTTTGGGGACCGACTAGCACAGATACGCAGTATTTT.